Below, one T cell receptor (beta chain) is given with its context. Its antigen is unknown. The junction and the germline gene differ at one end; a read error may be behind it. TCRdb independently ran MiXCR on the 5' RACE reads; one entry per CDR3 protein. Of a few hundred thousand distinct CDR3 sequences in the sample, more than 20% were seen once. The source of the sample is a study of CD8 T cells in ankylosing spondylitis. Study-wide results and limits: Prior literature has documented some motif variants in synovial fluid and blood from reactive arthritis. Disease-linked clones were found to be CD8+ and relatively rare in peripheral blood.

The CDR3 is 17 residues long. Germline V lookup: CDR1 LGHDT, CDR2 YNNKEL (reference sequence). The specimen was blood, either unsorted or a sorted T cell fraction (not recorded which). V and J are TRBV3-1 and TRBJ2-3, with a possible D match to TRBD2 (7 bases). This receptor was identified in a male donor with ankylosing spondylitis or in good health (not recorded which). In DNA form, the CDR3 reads TGTGCCTGCAGCAAGGGGGGGGCCTGGGGTTTTACAGATACGCAGTATTTT. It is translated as CACSKGGAWGFTDTQYF.